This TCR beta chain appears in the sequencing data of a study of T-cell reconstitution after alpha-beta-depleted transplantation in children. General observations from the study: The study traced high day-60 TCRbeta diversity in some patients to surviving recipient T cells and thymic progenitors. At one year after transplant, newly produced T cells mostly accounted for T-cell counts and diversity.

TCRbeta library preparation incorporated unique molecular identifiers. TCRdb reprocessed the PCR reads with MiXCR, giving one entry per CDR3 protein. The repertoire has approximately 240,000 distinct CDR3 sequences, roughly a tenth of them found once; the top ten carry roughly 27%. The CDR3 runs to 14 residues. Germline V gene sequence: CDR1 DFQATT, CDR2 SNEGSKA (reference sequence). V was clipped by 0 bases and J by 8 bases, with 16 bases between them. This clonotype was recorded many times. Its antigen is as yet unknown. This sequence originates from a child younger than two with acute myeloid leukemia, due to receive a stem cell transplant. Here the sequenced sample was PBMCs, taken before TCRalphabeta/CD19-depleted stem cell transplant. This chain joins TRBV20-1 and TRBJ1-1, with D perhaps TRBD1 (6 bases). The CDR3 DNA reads TGCAGTGCTAGAGATTTGCAGGGGCCAGCAGAAGCTTTCTTT. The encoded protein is CSARDLQGPAEAFF.